The 26 T cell receptor beta chains reported below all come from one sample, sequenced in a study of cytomegalovirus exposure and HLA in healthy donors. Amplification used 60 Vbeta primers and 13 Jbeta primers. Clones were read by immunoSEQ multiplex PCR, and TCRdb kept only the in-frame ones, dropping some. The repertoire holds about 200,000 clones, with around 84% as singletons. Sequenced sample: PBMCs. Receptors originate from a man aged 35 to 55 in good health and CMV-seropositive.

This clone occurred a few times. In nucleotides, the CDR3 is TGTGCCACAGGACTAGCGGGAGGGCCAAATGAGCAGTTCTTC. The encoded protein is CATGLAGGPNEQFF. The chain uses TRBV6-1 and TRBJ2-1; 15 bases are shared with TRBD2. Germline CDR1 is MNHNS and CDR2 is SASEGT. The CDR3 consists of 14 residues. The trim removed 10 bases at V and 7 bases at J, leaving 5 bases unmatched.

V is TRBV27 and J is TRBJ2-7; TRBD2 matches 16 bases. The V gene end was trimmed by 6 bases and the J gene end by 3 bases; junction bases not matched to a gene: 17. Per germline, CDR1 MNHEY and CDR2 SMNVEV (reference sequence). The CDR3 runs 20 residues. The CDR3 is CASSQGLGTSGRARSYEQYF. In DNA form, the CDR3 reads TGTGCCAGCAGCCAAGGGCTTGGGACTAGCGGGAGGGCTCGTAGCTACGAGCAGTACTTC.

This sequence joins TRBV6-1 and TRBJ2-3; weak D call: TRBD1 (6 bases). The CDR3 runs 12 residues. Trimming took 3 bases from V and 5 from J, leaving 6 bases between them. Germline CDR1 MNHNS, CDR2 SASEGT. The CDR3, as DNA: TGTGCCAGCAGTGAGGACAGAGATACGCAGTATTTT. Amino acid sequence: CASSEDRDTQYF.

This clone was detected a few times. The rearrangement uses TRBV19 and TRBJ1-4; D perhaps matches TRBD1 (6 bases). CDR1 is LNHDA, CDR2 SQIVND, per germline (reference sequence). V was clipped by 6 bases and J by 6 bases, with 17 bases between them. CDR3 length: 15 residues. CDR3 sequence reads: CASRRKQGPYEKLFF. The CDR3 DNA is TGTGCCAGTAGGCGTAAACAGGGACCCTATGAAAAACTGTTTTTT.

The chain uses TRBV9 and TRBJ2-7; D gene unclear. The CDR3 sequence is 13 residues long. Trimming left V 4 bases short and J 3 bases short, with 11 bases between. CDR1 is SGDLS and CDR2 is YYNGEE in the germline V gene. The CDR3 loop reads CASSPSSSYEQYF. In DNA, the CDR3 is TGTGCCAGCAGCCCTAGTTCCAGCTACGAGCAGTACTTC.

The gene calls are TRBV30 and TRBJ2-1, with 7 bases that match TRBD1. Germline V gives CDR1 GTSNPN, CDR2 SVGIG (reference sequence). V shed 0 bases, J shed 6 bases, and the junction held 8 bases outside the gene matches. The CDR3 consists of 15 residues. The CDR3 nucleotides read TGTGCCTGGAGTGTGGGTACAGGGGTCTTCAATGAGCAGTTCTTC. Protein: CAWSVGTGVFNEQFF.

This clone was counted once. The V and J genes are TRBV28 and TRBJ2-2; tentative D call: TRBD2 (6 bases). Trimming pared 4 bases from V and 3 bases from J, leaving 18 bases between. This CDR3 has 17 residues. Germline lookup yields CDR1 MDHEN and CDR2 SYDVKM. This CDR3 is CASSSHGGWGDTGELFF. The CDR3 DNA sequence: TGTGCCAGCAGTTCCCACGGGGGTTGGGGGGACACCGGGGAGCTGTTTTTT.

This chain connects TRBV11-2 to TRBJ2-7; D unclear. This CDR3 region has 12 residues. V gave up 4 bases and J gave up 2 bases, with 6 bases separating them. Germline V gene lookup returns CDR1 SGHAT and CDR2 FQNNGV. Written as DNA, the CDR3 is TGTGCCAGCAGCTCCAGGACCTACGAGCAGTACTTC. Translation: CASSSRTYEQYF. The complete variable domain, with remaining parts taken from reference TRBV11-2 and TRBJ2-7, reads EAGVAQSPRYKIIEKRQSVAFWCNPISGHATLYWYQQILGQGPKLLIQFQNNGVVDDSQLPKDRFSAERLKGVDSTLKIQPAKLEDSAVYLCASSSRTYEQYFGPGTRLTVT.

V usage is TRBV18 and J usage is TRBJ1-2, with TRBD1 as a possible D gene (5 bases). The V end was cut by 6 bases, the J end by 6 bases, with 14 bases between. The CDR3 covers 13 residues. CDR1 is KGHSH, CDR2 LQKENI, per germline. The CDR3 region is CASSGQGGNGYTF. CDR3 coding DNA: TGTGCCAGCTCGGGTCAGGGAGGTAATGGCTACACCTTC.

The rearrangement joins TRBV6-5 to TRBJ2-7; 8 nucleotides match TRBD1. With 6 bases clipped from V and 7 bases from J, the junction kept 8 bases outside the gene matches. The length of the CDR3 is 13 residues. Germline CDR1 is MNHEY and CDR2 is SVGAGI. The CDR3 here is CASRLQGAGEQYF. As DNA, the CDR3 is TGTGCCAGCAGACTCCAGGGGGCCGGGGAGCAGTACTTC.

The V and J genes are TRBV5-1 and TRBJ1-1; the match to TRBD1 covers 7 bases. The germline V gene has CDR1 SGHRS and CDR2 YFSETQ. The CDR3 extends over 13 amino acids. V lost 5 bases to trimming and J lost 4 bases; unmatched junction nucleotides: 5. CDR3 loop: CASRGTAVTEAFF. The CDR3 coding sequence is TGCGCCAGCAGAGGGACAGCGGTCACTGAAGCTTTCTTT.

The chain has TRBV5-6 and TRBJ1-6; possible D gene TRBD1, 6 bases. This CDR3 is built from 12 residues. In germline, CDR1 is SGHDT, CDR2 YYEEEE. V gave up 4 bases and J gave up 13 bases, with 12 bases separating them. CDR3 sequence (DNA): TGTGCCAGCAGCGGAACACAGGGTCCCCTCCACTTT. Translation: CASSGTQGPLHF.

The chain carries TRBV5-1 and TRBJ2-1; TRBD1 agrees at 10 bases. CDR1 and CDR2 (germline): SGHRS, YFSETQ. The V and J ends lost 5 bases and 7 bases, in that order; junction bases with no gene match: 6. The CDR3 has 14 amino acids. The CDR3 loop reads CASRPGQGSNEQFF. The CDR3 DNA sequence: TGCGCCAGCAGGCCGGGACAGGGGTCTAATGAGCAGTTCTTC.

The chain has TRBV4-3 and TRBJ2-5, with 8 positions matching TRBD2. The J call may be in error: the DNA end matches TRBJ2-7 better. Germline CDR1 and CDR2: LGHNA and YSLEER. The CDR3 spans 15 residues. CDR3: CASSQERLAMYEQYF. CDR3 sequence (DNA): TGCGCCAGCAGCCAAGAGAGACTAGCGATGTACGAGCAGTACTTC.

DNA of the CDR3: TGTGCCAGCACTTCCGGACAAATGAACACTGAAGCTTTCTTT. Its translation: CASTSGQMNTEAFF. V usage is TRBV27 and J usage is TRBJ1-1; D might be TRBD1 (5 bases). In germline, CDR1 is MNHEY, CDR2 SMNVEV (reference sequence). V was cut by 7 bases and J by 0 bases, with 12 bases left in between. The CDR3 consists of 14 residues.

V usage is TRBV2 and J usage is TRBJ2-7; 9 positions agree with TRBD1. Trimming at V came to 6 bases and at J to 4 bases, leaving 4 bases not matched to a gene. This CDR3 spans 13 amino acids. CDR1 and CDR2 from the germline V gene are SNHLY and FYNNEI. In nucleotides, the CDR3 is TGTGCCAGCAGAGGGACAGGGAAATACGAGCAGTACTTC. Its translation: CASRGTGKYEQYF. The full variable domain, in which reference TRBV2 and TRBJ2-7 provide the parts outside the CDR3, is EPEVTQTPSHQVTQMGQEVILRCVPISNHLYFYWYRQILGQKVEFLVSFYNNEISEKSEIFDDQFSVERPDGSNFTLKIRSTKLEDSAMYFCASRGTGKYEQYFGPGTRLTVT.

The J gene is TRBJ2-5, the V gene TRBV7-9; a possible D gene is TRBD2 (7 bases). The germline V gene has CDR1 SEHNR and CDR2 FQNEAQ (reference sequence). This CDR3 contains 14 residues. V dropped 3 bases and J dropped 5 bases, with 13 bases sitting between them. DNA of the CDR3: TGTGCCAGCAGCTTGCGGGGGCACCGGGAGACCCAGTACTTC. Amino acid sequence: CASSLRGHRETQYF.

The chain uses TRBV29-1 and TRBJ2-1; 11 bases are shared with TRBD2. This CDR3 is 14 amino acids long. Trimming cost V 7 bases and J 7 bases; bases outside gene matches: 9. Germline V lookup: CDR1 SQVTM, CDR2 ANQGSEA. The CDR3: CSALLAGEGNEQFF. The CDR3 coding sequence is TGCAGCGCACTACTAGCGGGGGAGGGGAATGAGCAGTTCTTC.

The rearrangement links TRBV10-3 to TRBJ2-5; 11 nucleotides agree with TRBD2. V lost 0 bases, J lost 4 bases, and 4 bases stayed unmatched. Germline V CDR1 and CDR2: ENHRY, SYGVKD. The CDR3 extends over 16 amino acids. Here the CDR3 DNA reads TGTGCCATCAGTGAGTCGACACTAGCGGGAGCAGAGACCCAGTACTTC. It specifies CAISESTLAGAETQYF.

This chain joins TRBV12-1 and TRBJ2-2; the table's D call TRBD2 went unverified against the DNA. TRBV12-1 is given as a pseudogene. The CDR3 consists of 19 residues. The CDR3 DNA sequence: TGTGCCAGCAGCCCCCTCCCCCAAGGACTAGCGGGAGAGGCCGGGGAGCTGTTTTTT. It yields the protein CASSPLPQGLAGEAGELFF.

This chain joins TRBV10-3 and TRBJ1-1; perhaps TRBD1 as D (5 bases). The CDR3 extends over 13 amino acids. Trimming shortened V by 3 bases and J by 8 bases, and 13 bases separated the two germline ends. The germline gives CDR1 ENHRY, CDR2 SYGVKD. The CDR3 reads CAISEFDSSEAFF. CDR3 DNA: TGTGCCATCAGTGAATTCGACAGCTCCGAAGCTTTCTTT.

The chain joins TRBV12-5 to TRBJ2-7, with 7 nucleotides matching TRBD1. Germline V gene sequence: CDR1 LGHNT, CDR2 FRNRAP. This CDR3 spans 15 amino acids. V was clipped by 0 bases and J by 3 bases; unmatched bases: 5. The CDR3 is CASGLVRGTDYEQYF. The CDR3 DNA reads TGTGCTAGTGGTTTGGTACGAGGGACAGACTACGAGCAGTACTTC.

The J gene is TRBJ2-1, the V gene TRBV2, with a weak D call TRBD1 (5 bases). The germline gives CDR1 SNHLY, CDR2 FYNNEI. The V gene lost 8 bases and the J gene lost 6 bases, with 17 bases spanning the gap. There are 14 residues in the CDR3. The CDR3 sequence: CASGPGWYSNEQFF. The DNA of the CDR3 is TGTGCCAGCGGTCCAGGGTGGTATAGCAATGAGCAGTTCTTC.

The chain is built from TRBV7-2 and TRBJ2-1, with TRBD2 identical over 9 bases. CDR3 length: 16 amino acids. Losses at the gene ends were 4 bases for V and 5 bases for J; bases not matched to a gene: 9. Germline CDR1 is SGHTA and CDR2 is FQGNSA. This CDR3 is CASSSPGGGAHNEQFF. The CDR3 DNA reads as TGTGCCAGCAGCTCCCCGGGCGGGGGGGCCCACAATGAGCAGTTCTTC.

The chain is built from TRBV13 and TRBJ2-5; D might be TRBD2 (5 bases). The germline gives CDR1 PRHDT, CDR2 FYEKMQ (reference sequence). Trimming took off 5 bases at V and 2 bases at J, with 15 bases between the two ends. The CDR3 has 15 amino acids. The CDR3 region is CASSPTGMAQETQYF. DNA of the CDR3: TGTGCCAGCAGCCCTACGGGGATGGCTCAAGAGACCCAGTACTTC.

The rearrangement links TRBV5-4 to TRBJ2-1, with 10 bases identical to TRBD2. The CDR3 consists of 15 residues. Trimming cost V 3 bases and J 6 bases; bases outside gene matches: 6. Germline V gives CDR1 SGHNT, CDR2 YYREEE (reference sequence). CDR3 sequence reads: CASSSKREGFNEQFF. The CDR3 DNA reads TGTGCCAGCAGCTCTAAGCGGGAGGGTTTCAATGAGCAGTTCTTC.